This T cell receptor beta chain is drawn from a study of cytomegalovirus exposure and HLA in healthy donors. Researchers ran the PCR with 60 Vbeta and 13 Jbeta primers. Some clones are missing from TCRdb's copy, which holds only in-frame ones; the method was immunoSEQ multiplex PCR. The table records about 160,000 clones, roughly 79% of them present only once. The ends were cut back, 0 bases at V and 12 bases at J, with 19 bases in the middle. Per the germline V gene, CDR1 is SEHNR and CDR2 is FQNEAQ (reference sequence). The CDR3 is 15 amino acids. V is TRBV7-9 and J is TRBJ2-3; D uncertain. The TCR originated in a woman aged 45-65 years in good health and CMV-seronegative. The sample taken for sequencing was PBMCs. DNA of the CDR3: TGTGCCAGCAGCTTAGCATCCGGCCAGGTTAATCATCAGTATTTT. Translated: CASSLASGQVNHQYF.